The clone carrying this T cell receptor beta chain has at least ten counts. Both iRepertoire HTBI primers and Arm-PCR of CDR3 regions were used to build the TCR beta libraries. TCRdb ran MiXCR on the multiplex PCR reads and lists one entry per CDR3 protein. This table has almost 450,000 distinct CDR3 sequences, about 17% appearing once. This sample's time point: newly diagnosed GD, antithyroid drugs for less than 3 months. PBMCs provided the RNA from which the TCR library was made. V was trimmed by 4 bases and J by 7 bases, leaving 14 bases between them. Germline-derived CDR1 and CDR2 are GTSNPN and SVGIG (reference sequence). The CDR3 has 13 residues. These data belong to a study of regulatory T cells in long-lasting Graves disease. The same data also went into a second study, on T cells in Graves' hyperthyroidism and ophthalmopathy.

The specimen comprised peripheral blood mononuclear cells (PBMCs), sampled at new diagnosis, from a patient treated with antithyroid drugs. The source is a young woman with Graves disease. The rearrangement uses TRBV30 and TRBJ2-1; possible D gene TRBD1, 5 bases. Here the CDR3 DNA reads TGTGCCTGGAAGGGGTTACGTTGGAATGAGCAGTTCTTC. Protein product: CAWKGLRWNEQFF.